The TCR beta chain under discussion was sequenced for a study of T-cell memory formation after mild COVID-19. MiXCR, applied by TCRdb to the 5' RACE reads, yields one record per CDR3 protein. The data contain around 200,000 distinct CDR3 sequences, around 30% of them singletons. The junction had 4 bases not matched to a gene; V was cut back by 5 bases and J by 2 bases. The germline gives CDR1 SGHVS, CDR2 FQNEAQ. CDR3 length: 14 amino acids. The chain links TRBV7-8 to TRBJ2-7, with 9 bases fitting TRBD2. The sequenced sample was PBMCs or a T cell subset sorted from them (not recorded which). This clonotype originated in an adult woman who had mild COVID-19 (a few samples of this study predate the infection). Cell type and time point are not known. This CDR3 is CASSPASGTYEQYF. CDR3 coding DNA: TGTGCCAGCAGCCCGGCTAGCGGGACCTACGAGCAGTACTTC.